These 15 T cell receptor beta chains originate from one sample sequenced in a study of blood T cell repertoires in COVID-19 (dated by TCRdb to the early 2020s). The library was built by means of the immunoSEQ multiplex PCR assay. Not all clones reach the TCRdb copy of this immuneACCESS table, which keeps in-frame sequences only. Checked studies attribute under half of the gap to unresolved V genes and leave the rest unexplained. This sample gives 200,000 to 250,000 clones in total; roughly four fifths of them show up just once. The ten largest clones take up about 4.4% of the sample. The sequencing input was peripheral blood. The receptors here all came from a woman between 65 and 79 years old with acute or convalescent COVID-19.

The sample holds one count of this clone. The V gene is TRBV5-1, the J gene TRBJ2-5, with 8 bases that match TRBD1. The CDR3 extends over 14 amino acids. CDR1 is SGHRS, CDR2 YFSETQ, per germline. V dropped 5 bases and J dropped 5; count of bases not matched to a gene: 8. The CDR3: CASSLETGAETQYF. Written as DNA, the CDR3 is TGCGCCAGCAGTCTCGAGACAGGGGCGGAGACCCAGTACTTC.

V and J are TRBV27 and TRBJ1-5; D uncertain. The CDR3 sequence is 15 residues long. From germline, CDR1 is MNHEY and CDR2 SMNVEV (reference sequence). The V gene lost 4 bases and the J gene lost 0 bases, with 10 bases spanning the gap. CDR3 DNA sequence: TGTGCCAGCAGTTCCGCGGTATATAGCAATCAGCCCCAGCATTTT. Translation gives CASSSAVYSNQPQHF.

This chain joins TRBV7-2 and TRBJ1-1; D perhaps matches TRBD1 (5 bases). V shed 6 bases and J shed 5 bases, with 13 bases lying between them. The CDR3 consists of 13 residues. Germline CDR1 SGHTA, CDR2 FQGNSA. CDR3 coding DNA: TGTGCCAGCAGTCCCGTGGGGGGAACTGAAGCTTTCTTT. It codes for CASSPVGGTEAFF.

This sequence joins TRBV6-6 and TRBJ1-5, with D possibly being TRBD1 (6 bases). Germline V gene sequence: CDR1 MNHNY, CDR2 SVGAGI (reference sequence). The CDR3 runs 15 residues. V was trimmed by 4 bases and J by 0 bases, leaving 10 bases between them. CDR3 DNA: TGTGCCAGCAGTTCCGACAGGTTTAGCAATCAGCCCCAGCATTTT. It translates to CASSSDRFSNQPQHF.

This clone came up a few times. CDR3 in amino acids: CASSIDPGQGGGTEAFF. Written as DNA, the CDR3 is TGTGCCAGTAGTATAGATCCGGGACAGGGGGGCGGCACTGAAGCTTTCTTT. The chain has TRBV19 and TRBJ1-1, with TRBD1 matching 11 bases. The CDR3 length is 17 residues. Germline assignment: CDR1 LNHDA and CDR2 SQIVND (reference sequence). V gave up 0 bases and J gave up 4 bases; unmatched junction bases: 7.

The V call is TRBV10-1, the J call TRBJ2-1, with 12 positions matching TRBD2. Germline CDR1 reads WNHNN; CDR2 reads SYGVQD (reference sequence). The V segment lost 9 bases and the J segment 0 bases; nucleotides outside the gene matches: 15. The CDR3 is made up of 19 amino acids. CDR3 nucleotide sequence: TGCGCCAGAACCAGTCTAGCGGGGGGGCCTAAAAGCTCCTACAATGAGCAGTTCTTC. Encoded protein: CARTSLAGGPKSSYNEQFF.

A single count supports this clone. V usage is TRBV6-6 and J usage is TRBJ2-6, with unresolved D. The CDR3 runs to 17 residues. V shed 5 bases and J shed 0 bases, with 14 bases lying between them. The germline V gene encodes CDR1 MNHNY and CDR2 SVGAGI (reference sequence). In nucleotides, the CDR3 is TGTGCCAGCAGTCAAACCGGGTTTAACTCTGGGGCCAACGTCCTGACTTTC. Amino acid sequence: CASSQTGFNSGANVLTF.

The J gene is TRBJ1-2, the V gene TRBV6-2 or TRBV6-3; D is unresolved. Germline-derived CDR1 and CDR2 are MNHEY and SVGEGT. The CDR3 has 12 amino acids. The V and J ends lost 3 bases and 5 bases respectively, with 7 bases between them. The CDR3 DNA is TGTGCCAGCAGTTATACCGGTTATGGCTACACCTTC. This sequence encodes CASSYTGYGYTF.

This clone showed up just a few times. The rearrangement links TRBV7-2 to TRBJ1-6; D is unresolved. This CDR3 spans 16 amino acids. The V gene's germline CDR1 is SGHTA and CDR2 FQGNSA. V was trimmed by 4 bases and J by 9 bases, leaving 19 bases between them. For the CDR3, the DNA is TGTGCCAGCAGCTCACCTCCTCATCGGTTACGTTCACCCCTCCACTTT. Translating it yields CASSSPPHRLRSPLHF.

The rearrangement uses TRBV2 and TRBJ2-6; D possibly corresponds to TRBD1 (5 bases). Trimming shortened V by 8 bases and J by 1 base, and 9 bases separated the two germline ends. Germline V gives CDR1 SNHLY, CDR2 FYNNEI. This CDR3 region has 14 residues. The CDR3: CASPRDSGANVLTF. DNA of the CDR3: TGTGCCAGCCCCAGGGATTCTGGGGCCAACGTCCTGACTTTC.

V gene TRBV5-5 combines with J gene TRBJ2-5; 11 bases align to TRBD1. This CDR3 region has 16 residues. From germline, CDR1 is SGHKS and CDR2 YYEKEE (reference sequence). With 2 bases clipped from V and 5 bases from J, the junction kept 8 bases outside the gene matches. The CDR3 loop reads CASSLIGQGALETQYF. The CDR3 bases are TGTGCCAGCAGCTTAATAGGACAGGGGGCTTTGGAGACCCAGTACTTC.

The chain couples TRBV30 to TRBJ2-7; 7 bases agree with TRBD2. V was pared by 0 bases and J by 6 bases, with 11 bases of the junction left unmatched. This CDR3 has 15 amino acids. CDR1 and CDR2 from the germline V gene are GTSNPN and SVGIG (reference sequence). This CDR3 is CAWSVTASGAGEQYF. In nucleotides, the CDR3 is TGTGCCTGGAGTGTTACAGCTAGCGGAGCGGGCGAGCAGTACTTC.

The chain combines TRBV27 with TRBJ1-6; tentatively, D is TRBD1 (6 bases). The CDR3 covers 15 residues. Germline CDR1 is MNHEY and CDR2 is SMNVEV (reference sequence). Trimming shortened V by 2 bases and J by 6 bases, and 11 bases separated the two germline ends. The CDR3 DNA follows: TGTGCCAGCAGTTTAACCACAGGGACTAATTCACCCCTCCACTTT. Its protein product is CASSLTTGTNSPLHF.

V gene TRBV6-2 or TRBV6-3 combines with J gene TRBJ1-1; D gene uncertain. The germline V and J ends were trimmed by 4 bases and 10 bases, with 13 bases remaining between them. Looked up from germline, CDR1 is MNHEY and CDR2 is SVGEGT. The CDR3 totals 12 residues. The CDR3 region is CASSFLGSRAFF. The CDR3 DNA reads as TGTGCCAGCAGTTTCCTGGGGAGTAGAGCTTTCTTT.

The chain carries TRBV2 and TRBJ2-2, with a possible D match to TRBD1 (6 bases). With 4 bases removed from V and 0 bases from J, the gap between germline ends came to 12 bases. Germline assignment: CDR1 SNHLY and CDR2 FYNNEI. The CDR3 contains 16 residues. The CDR3 spells CASSVGGTSNTGELFF. CDR3 coding DNA: TGTGCCAGCAGTGTTGGGGGCACTTCGAACACCGGGGAGCTGTTTTTT. Variable domain in full (rest from reference TRBV2 and TRBJ2-2): EPEVTQTPSHQVTQMGQEVILRCVPISNHLYFYWYRQILGQKVEFLVSFYNNEISEKSEIFDDQFSVERPDGSNFTLKIRSTKLEDSAMYFCASSVGGTSNTGELFFGEGSRLTVL.